One and the same sample provided the 7 T cell receptor beta chains below, sequenced in a study of spatial heterogeneity in lung cancer. Time point denoted: blood at routine non-recurrence follow-up after resection. Using its own MiXCR run on the 5' RACE reads, TCRdb lists one record per CDR3 protein. Found here are under 45,000 distinct CDR3 sequences, just over 7.5% of them singletons; the top ten hold about 9.2%. Sequencing used PBMCs, obtained at follow-up. These receptors all come from a male donor with early-stage non-small cell lung cancer.

This clonotype was detected ten times or more. The chain couples TRBV7-2 to TRBJ1-1, with D unresolved. Trimming pared 2 bases from V and 4 bases from J, leaving 14 bases between. CDR3 size: 15 residues. Germline V gene lookup returns CDR1 SGHTA and CDR2 FQGNSA. The CDR3 DNA reads TGTGCCAGCAGCTTAACGAATGGTCCGGGCACTGAAGCTTTCTTT. Amino acid sequence: CASSLTNGPGTEAFF.

This chain uses TRBV11-3 with TRBJ2-2; D gene uncertain. This CDR3 is 13 amino acids long. The germline CDR1 and CDR2 sequences are SGHNT and YENEEA. The V and J ends lost 0 bases and 7 bases respectively, with 6 bases between them. The CDR3 protein is CASSLDSYGELFF. DNA for the CDR3: TGTGCCAGCAGCTTAGATAGCTACGGGGAGCTGTTTTTT.

This clonotype was seen many times. V and J are TRBV5-1 and TRBJ2-3, with 10 positions matching TRBD2. The CDR3 extends over 17 amino acids. Germline assignment: CDR1 SGHRS and CDR2 YFSETQ. Losses at the gene ends were 2 bases for V and 2 bases for J; bases not matched to a gene: 8. The CDR3 loop reads CASSFSGGPLSTDTQYF. The CDR3 DNA reads TGCGCCAGCAGCTTTAGCGGGGGGCCATTATCCACAGATACGCAGTATTTT. The complete variable domain, with remaining parts taken from reference TRBV5-1 and TRBJ2-3, reads KAGVTQTPRYLIKTRGQQVTLSCSPISGHRSVSWYQQTPGQGLQFLFEYFSETQRNKGNFPGRFSGRQFSNSRSEMNVSTLELGDSALYLCASSFSGGPLSTDTQYFGPGTRLTVL.

This clonotype was counted once. This chain joins TRBV6-1 and TRBJ2-1; 15 bases match TRBD2. This CDR3 is 16 amino acids long. The germline V gene encodes CDR1 MNHNS and CDR2 SASEGT. The V gene end was trimmed by 8 bases and the J gene end by 2 bases; junction bases not matched to a gene: 4. In DNA, the CDR3 is TGTGCCAGCTCCGGACTAGCGGGGGGGACCTACAATGAGCAGTTCTTC. Its translation is CASSGLAGGTYNEQFF.

This clonotype was seen many times. V and J are TRBV12-3 or TRBV12-4 and TRBJ1-1; weak D call: TRBD1 (5 bases). The CDR3 spans 14 residues. V gave up 10 bases and J gave up 2 bases, with 17 bases separating them. CDR3 nucleotide sequence: TGTGCCACTCGACGGCAGGGAGGAAACACTGAAGCTTTCTTT. Its protein product is CATRRQGGNTEAFF.

This clonotype was seen repeatedly, ten times or more. The J gene is TRBJ2-1, the V gene TRBV18, with D possibly matching TRBD1 (6 bases). The germline V gene encodes CDR1 KGHSH and CDR2 LQKENI. CDR3 size: 13 residues. V was clipped by 5 bases and J by 8 bases, with 13 bases between them. The CDR3 is CASSDSSGDEQFF. The CDR3 DNA sequence: TGTGCCAGCTCAGACAGCTCAGGGGATGAGCAGTTCTTC.

Many counts were recorded for this clonotype. This chain connects TRBV7-9 to TRBJ2-7; 10 bases line up with TRBD2. V was clipped by 2 bases and J by 5 bases; unmatched bases: 6. Germline V CDR1 and CDR2: SEHNR, FQNEAQ (reference sequence). The CDR3 extends over 15 amino acids. This CDR3 is CASSLPGLAKHEQYF. CDR3 DNA: TGTGCCAGCAGCTTACCGGGACTAGCGAAACACGAGCAGTACTTC.